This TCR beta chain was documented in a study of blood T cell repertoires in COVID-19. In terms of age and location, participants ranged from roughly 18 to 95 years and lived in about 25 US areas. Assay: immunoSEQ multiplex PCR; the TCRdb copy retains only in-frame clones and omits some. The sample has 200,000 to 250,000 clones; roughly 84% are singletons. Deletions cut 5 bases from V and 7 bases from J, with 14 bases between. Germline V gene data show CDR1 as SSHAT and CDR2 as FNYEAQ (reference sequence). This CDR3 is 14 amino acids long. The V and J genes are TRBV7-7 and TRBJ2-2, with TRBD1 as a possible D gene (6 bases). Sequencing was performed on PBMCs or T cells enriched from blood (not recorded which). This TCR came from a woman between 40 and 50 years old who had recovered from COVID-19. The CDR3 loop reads CASSINRADGELFF. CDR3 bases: TGTGCCAGCAGCATCAACAGGGCGGACGGGGAGCTGTTTTTT.